The T cell receptor (beta chain) described here comes from a study of pediatric ulcerative colitis (dated by TCRdb to the late 2010s). Looking at the study overall: Pancolitis was present in 6 to 8 ulcerative colitis patients and left-sided colitis in two, and histology consistent with ulcerative colitis was found in all of these patients. From 8 to 10 newly diagnosed, treatment-naive pediatric ulcerative colitis patients and four non-IBD control children, paired blood and rectal samples were collected. The Pediatric Ulcerative Colitis Activity Index classified a couple of patients as having mild disease, four as having moderate disease and three as having acute severe colitis.

Before the diagnostic colonoscopy, none of the ulcerative colitis patients had been given immunosuppressive medication. A blood sample was obtained concurrently with the colonoscopy. The Wizard kit (Promega) was used to extract genomic DNA from blood and intestinal samples. Concerning this clone itself: This receptor's antigen is unknown. No base-level quality is on record; no much larger clone is a single base apart.

Through the immunoSEQ TRB Survey service, multiplex V and J primers were used to amplify rearranged CDR3 beta regions from genomic DNA. To keep depth equal across samples, survey-level sequencing depth of up to 500,000 reads per sample was applied. The libraries were purified and pooled, then sequenced using Illumina technology. In the paper's pipeline: Productive clonality, sample overlap, pairwise scatters, CDR3 beta length, V/D/J gene usage and productiveness were assessed with immunoSEQ online tools. Alongside Shannon and Simpson indices, calculated diversity was computed as the number of unique rearrangements divided by total templates, multiplied by 100. Principal component analysis used the R prcomp function and ggbiplot package on Z-score normalized data. Morisita's index was used to quantify the clonal overlap between blood and rectum within each subject. TCRdb's version of the immuneACCESS table is confined to in-frame rearrangements and falls short of the full clone set. An unresolved V gene accounts for under half of the shortfall where checked; the remainder is of unknown origin. V and J calls and clone size are as listed in that table; D and trimming were resolved from the DNA. The sample table contains 55,000 to 80,000 clones; only one count was recorded for 77% of them. The top ten constitute around 5.2% of the sample.

What the work shows at the level of the full study, not this receptor alone: A couple of rectal CDR3 clonotypes were found in every ulcerative colitis patient but in no control. For technical reasons, substantially fewer templates were yielded by the blood samples of two patients, and these blood samples were excluded from blood-rectal overlap analysis. The healthy control group was small, consisting of only a few individuals. Significantly higher autologous blood-rectal clonal overlap was found in ulcerative colitis patients than in controls, which suggested increased T cell trafficking to inflamed tissue. Repertoires were derived from total lymphocyte DNA, so rare subsets such as regulatory T cells may have patterns not reflected. Controls, mild-moderate and acute severe colitis patients were separated by rectal repertoire features, and reduced rectal diversity due to clonal expansions was observed in acute severe colitis.

From the cysteine up to the phenylalanine, the CDR3 has a length of 15 residues. CDR3 DNA is the only sequence kept; it has 45 bases, read in frame from the first base. The CDR1 and CDR2 encoded by the germline V gene (reference sequence) are SGHKS and YYEKEE. V loses 4 bases, J loses 1 base, and the germline ends lie 13 bases apart. This receptor chain uses TRBV5-5 and TRBJ2-3; the D gene is possibly TRBD2, with 6 bases matching. Sequencing input: blood. This TCR derives from a boy younger than 18 with moderate ulcerative colitis. The encoded CDR3 is CASSPSWGGTDTQYF. The nucleotides read TGTGCCAGCAGCCCCTCGTGGGGGGGCACAGATACGCAGTATTTT.